This T cell receptor beta chain was observed in a study of early T cells in non-severe SARS-CoV-2 infection. Germline-derived CDR1 and CDR2 are MDHEN and SYDVKM. V lost 6 bases, J lost 4 bases, and 2 bases stayed unmatched. This CDR3 is built from 12 residues. Unique molecular identifiers were added to individual cDNA molecules. In TCRdb, the 5' RACE reads were re-called with MiXCR into one record per CDR3 protein. The sample lists some 91,000 distinct CDR3 sequences; 15% were seen once. There are a few counts of this clonotype. What it recognizes is unknown. The study's findings and limits: Lookups in VDJdb leaned toward anti-spike CD8 responses and missed private and CD4 specificities.

The rearrangement uses TRBV28 and TRBJ1-2; TRBD1 agrees at 7 bases. The sequencing sample was made of whole blood. This sequence originates from an adult who was a healthcare worker with PCR-confirmed SARS-CoV-2 infection or an uninfected control (not recorded which). For the CDR3, the DNA is TGTGCCAGCAGAGCAGGGGGCTATGGCTACACCTTC. Translation: CASRAGGYGYTF.